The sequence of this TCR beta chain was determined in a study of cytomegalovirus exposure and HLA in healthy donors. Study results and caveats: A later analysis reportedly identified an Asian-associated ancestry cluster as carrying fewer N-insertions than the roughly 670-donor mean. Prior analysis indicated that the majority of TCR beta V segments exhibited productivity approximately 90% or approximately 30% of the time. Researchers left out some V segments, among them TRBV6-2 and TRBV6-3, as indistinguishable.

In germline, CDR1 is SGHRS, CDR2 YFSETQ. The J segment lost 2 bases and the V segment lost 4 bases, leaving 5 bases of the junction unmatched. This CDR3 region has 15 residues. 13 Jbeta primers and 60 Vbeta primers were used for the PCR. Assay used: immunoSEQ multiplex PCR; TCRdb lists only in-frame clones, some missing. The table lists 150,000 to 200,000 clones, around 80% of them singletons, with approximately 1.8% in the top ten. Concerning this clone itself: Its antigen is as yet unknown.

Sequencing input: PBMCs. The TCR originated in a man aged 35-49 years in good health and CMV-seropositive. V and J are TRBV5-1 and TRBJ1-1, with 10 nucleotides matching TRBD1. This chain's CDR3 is CASSPSTGGNTEAFF. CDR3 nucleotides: TGCGCCAGCAGCCCATCGACAGGGGGCAACACTGAAGCTTTCTTT.